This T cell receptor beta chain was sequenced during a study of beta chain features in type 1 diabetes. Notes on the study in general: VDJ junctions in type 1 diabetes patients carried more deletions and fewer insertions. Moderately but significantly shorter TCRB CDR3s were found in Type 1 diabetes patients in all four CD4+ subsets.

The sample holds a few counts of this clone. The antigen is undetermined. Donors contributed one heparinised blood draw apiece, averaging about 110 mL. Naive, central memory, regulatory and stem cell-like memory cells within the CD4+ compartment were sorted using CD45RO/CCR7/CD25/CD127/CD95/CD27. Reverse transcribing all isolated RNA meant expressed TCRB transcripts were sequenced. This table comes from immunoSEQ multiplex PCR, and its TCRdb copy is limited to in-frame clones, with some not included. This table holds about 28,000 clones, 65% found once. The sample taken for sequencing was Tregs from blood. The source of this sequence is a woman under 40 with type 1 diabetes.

This CDR3 reads CASSYSGTTNEQFF. The CDR3 DNA reads as TGTGCCAGCAGTTACTCAGGGACTACCAATGAGCAGTTCTTC. The rearrangement joins TRBV6-6 to TRBJ2-1; TRBD2 agrees at 7 bases. Trimming at V came to 0 bases and at J to 6 bases, leaving 2 bases not matched to a gene. The CDR3 is made up of 14 amino acids. The germline V gene encodes CDR1 MNHNY and CDR2 SVGAGI (reference sequence).